A single sample gave rise to the 20 T cell receptor beta chains below, sequenced in a study of PD-1 blockade in classical Hodgkin lymphoma. Measured with immunoSEQ multiplex PCR; TCRdb has only the in-frame clones, and not every one. The sample shows approximately 57,000 clones, about 91% of them seen only once. Every patient experienced relapse after autologous stem cell transplantation, and brentuximab vedotin exposure varied. Sequencing used peripheral blood mononuclear cells (PBMCs), obtained before the second cycle of nivolumab. The receptors originated from a human donor with classical Hodgkin lymphoma.

This chain links TRBV5-6 with TRBJ1-1, with 9 bases lining up with TRBD1. The trim removed 2 bases at V and 5 bases at J, leaving 1 base unmatched. Germline V gene data show CDR1 as SGHDT and CDR2 as YYEEEE. The CDR3 contains 13 residues. For the CDR3, the DNA is TGTGCCAGCAGCTTTGACAGGGGGACTGAAGCTTTCTTT. It codes for CASSFDRGTEAFF.

The chain carries TRBV5-6 and TRBJ2-7; D is uncertain. Trimming cost V 1 base and J 0 bases, with 17 bases left between them. CDR1 is SGHDT and CDR2 is YYEEEE in the germline V gene. The CDR3 has 17 amino acids. CDR3 sequence: CASSLRTGWKYSYEQYF. CDR3 coding DNA: TGTGCCAGCAGCTTGAGGACCGGCTGGAAATACTCCTACGAGCAGTACTTC.

The chain has TRBV18 and TRBJ1-2, with TRBD1 as a possible D gene (5 bases). This CDR3 spans 15 amino acids. Looked up from germline, CDR1 is KGHSH and CDR2 is LQKENI. The ends were cut back, 6 bases at V and 2 bases at J, with 16 bases in the middle. CDR3 DNA sequence: TGTGCCAGCTCCCCTCTAGGGGAGGCGAACTATGGCTACACCTTC. Translated: CASSPLGEANYGYTF.

This chain links TRBV6-1 with TRBJ1-1; D is unresolved. Germline values: CDR1 MNHNS, CDR2 SASEGT. Trimming removed 2 bases at V and 3 bases at J, with 7 bases between. The CDR3 contains 13 residues. The CDR3 is CASSEQAYTEAFF. The CDR3 bases are TGTGCCAGCAGTGAACAGGCGTACACTGAAGCTTTCTTT.

This chain's CDR3 is CASSQTGYYGYTF. The CDR3 coding sequence is TGTGCCAGCAGTCAGACAGGGTACTATGGCTACACCTTC. The chain links TRBV28 to TRBJ1-2; 7 bases fit TRBD1. There are 13 residues in the CDR3. Germline V gene lookup returns CDR1 MDHEN and CDR2 SYDVKM. V lost 5 bases and J lost 3; bases outside the gene matches: 3.

This clone has a single count. V gene TRBV5-1 combines with J gene TRBJ2-7, with D possibly TRBD1 on 6 matching bases. Trimming stripped 10 bases from V and 1 base from J, with 15 bases between. There are 13 residues in the CDR3. Germline V gene lookup returns CDR1 SGHRS and CDR2 YFSETQ. The CDR3 nucleotides are TGCGCCTCGTGGCAGGGGAGTTCCTACGAGCAGTACTTC. Amino acids: CASWQGSSYEQYF.

V and J are TRBV7-9 and TRBJ2-5; TRBD1 matches 8 bases. Germline V gives CDR1 SEHNR, CDR2 FQNEAQ (reference sequence). V was pared by 5 bases and J by 5 bases, with 10 bases of the junction left unmatched. The CDR3 covers 15 residues. This chain's CDR3 is CASSPEDRDRETQYF. The CDR3 DNA reads as TGTGCCAGCAGCCCAGAGGACAGGGACCGTGAGACCCAGTACTTC.

This rearrangement joins TRBV6-6 to TRBJ2-5; 9 bases agree with TRBD1. V trimming: 4 bases; J trimming: 3 bases; junction bases outside the gene matches: 9. This CDR3 is 16 amino acids long. Germline loops: CDR1 MNHNY, CDR2 SVGAGI (reference sequence). Here the CDR3 reads CASSSGQGKLEETQYF. The CDR3 DNA follows: TGTGCCAGCAGTTCCGGACAGGGGAAATTGGAAGAGACCCAGTACTTC.

This chain joins TRBV10-3 and TRBJ1-5; a weak D match, TRBD1 (6 bases). V was clipped by 6 bases and J by 3 bases, with 12 bases between them. The CDR3 totals 14 residues. CDR1 ENHRY and CDR2 SYGVKD come from the germline V gene. For the CDR3, the DNA is TGTGCCATCAGCCTACAGGGCTCCAATCAGCCCCAGCATTTT. Its protein product is CAISLQGSNQPQHF.

The V and J genes are TRBV27 and TRBJ2-6; D uncertain. The CDR3 totals 13 residues. The V end lost 2 bases, the J end lost 2 bases, and 1 base lay between the germline ends. CDR1 and CDR2 from the germline V gene are MNHEY and SMNVEV (reference sequence). The CDR3 DNA sequence: TGTGCCAGCAGTTTAACTGGGGCCAACGTCCTGACTTTC. Translated, it gives CASSLTGANVLTF.

The rearrangement uses TRBV29-1 and TRBJ2-5; D is undetermined. The CDR3 sequence is 18 residues long. CDR1 and CDR2 from the germline V gene are SQVTM and ANQGSEA. Trimming stripped 7 bases from V and 1 base from J, with 28 bases between. CDR3 sequence: CSGNWQVDTAVAQETQYF. The CDR3 DNA sequence: TGCAGCGGGAATTGGCAGGTTGACACGGCGGTCGCCCAAGAGACCCAGTACTTC.

The rearrangement links TRBV30 to TRBJ1-3; 7 bases are shared with TRBD1. The CDR3 sequence is 13 residues long. With 6 bases clipped from V and 5 bases from J, the junction kept 7 bases outside the gene matches. The germline CDR1 and CDR2 sequences are GTSNPN and SVGIG (reference sequence). CDR3 in amino acids: CACQQGNRNTIYF. CDR3 DNA sequence: TGTGCCTGCCAACAGGGGAATAGAAACACCATATATTTT.

This chain connects TRBV2 to TRBJ2-5, with 8 bases matching TRBD2. With V trimmed by 6 bases and J by 5 bases, 5 bases remained unmatched. The CDR3 contains 13 residues. The germline V gene encodes CDR1 SNHLY and CDR2 FYNNEI. The CDR3 DNA is TGTGCCAGCAGCCGAGCGGGAGATGAGACCCAGTACTTC. Its translation is CASSRAGDETQYF.

The CDR3 protein is CASSPTSGGVNEQFF. The CDR3 DNA reads as TGTGCCAGCAGCCCGACTAGCGGGGGTGTAAATGAGCAGTTCTTC. The chain recombines TRBV7-9 with TRBJ2-1, with TRBD2 matching over 12 bases. This CDR3 is 15 amino acids long. The V gene's germline CDR1 is SEHNR and CDR2 FQNEAQ (reference sequence). V lost 5 bases, J lost 7 bases, and 6 bases stayed unmatched.

This rearrangement joins TRBV2 to TRBJ2-7, with TRBD2 matching 11 bases. The length of the CDR3 is 15 residues. The V gene end was trimmed by 4 bases and the J gene end by 2 bases; junction bases not matched to a gene: 4. CDR1 and CDR2 from the germline V gene are SNHLY and FYNNEI. CDR3 region: CASSAHSGGAYEQYF. Here the CDR3 DNA reads TGTGCCAGCAGTGCCCATAGCGGGGGGGCCTACGAGCAGTACTTC.

The gene calls are TRBV6-6 and TRBJ2-3; 7 bases are shared with TRBD1. The J segment lost 0 bases and the V segment lost 2 bases, leaving 5 bases of the junction unmatched. This CDR3 is built from 16 residues. Germline V gene sequence: CDR1 MNHNY, CDR2 SVGAGI (reference sequence). The CDR3 loop reads CASSYPQTGSTDTQYF. In DNA, the CDR3 is TGTGCCAGCAGTTACCCCCAGACAGGGAGCACAGATACGCAGTATTTT.

The chain recombines TRBV30 with TRBJ2-1; D may be TRBD1 or TRBD2 (5 bases each). Germline V gene sequence: CDR1 GTSNPN, CDR2 SVGIG (reference sequence). V gave up 0 bases and J gave up 8 bases, with 14 bases separating them. This CDR3 has 14 residues. As DNA, the CDR3 is TGTGCCTGGAGTGTCGTCGGGGCGCCCGATGAGCAGTTCTTC. Its translation is CAWSVVGAPDEQFF.

The rearrangement links TRBV7-2 to TRBJ2-7; TRBD2 matches 11 bases. Germline lookup yields CDR1 SGHTA and CDR2 FQGNSA. The CDR3 totals 15 residues. V trimming: 5 bases; J trimming: 3 bases; junction bases outside the gene matches: 6. The CDR3 nucleotides are TGTGCCAGCAGCAAGTGGACTAGCGGGTTCTACGAGCAGTACTTC. Protein: CASSKWTSGFYEQYF.

The genes are TRBV28 and TRBJ2-3; TRBD2 matches at 9 bases. CDR3 length equals 15 residues. Germline CDR1 reads MDHEN; CDR2 reads SYDVKM. J gave up 2 bases and V 3 bases, and 3 bases lay outside the gene matches. The CDR3 sequence is CASSLWTSDTDTQYF. The CDR3 DNA reads TGTGCCAGCAGTTTGTGGACTAGCGACACAGATACGCAGTATTTT.

The V gene is TRBV6-5, the J gene TRBJ2-5; 8 nucleotides align to TRBD1. The CDR3 extends over 15 amino acids. Per the germline V gene, CDR1 is MNHEY and CDR2 is SVGAGI. J gave up 1 base and V 3 bases, and 4 bases lay outside the gene matches. CDR3 bases: TGTGCCAGCAGTTATCTCAGGGGGCTCCAAGAGACCCAGTACTTC. It translates to CASSYLRGLQETQYF.